Listed below are T cell receptor beta chains from one sample, sequenced in a study of regulatory T cells in long-lasting Graves disease. TCRdb itself ran the multiplex PCR reads through MiXCR, one entry per CDR3 protein. The table records about 530,000 distinct CDR3 sequences, around 16% of them present only once. This sample also belongs to another study, concerning T cells in Graves' hyperthyroidism and ophthalmopathy.

The material was peripheral blood mononuclear cells (PBMCs), obtained at new diagnosis, from a patient treated with antithyroid drugs. Source of these receptors: a woman aged 40 to 65 with Graves disease. Each CDR3 is given with its conserved first and last residue. Fields, in order: D gene, V gene, clone size, J gene, CDR3 protein, CDR3 DNA. A D gene is named only where the DNA matches it firmly. Rows may omit the clone size; those that give it use once, few, many or a size class.

NA	TRBV7-2	many	TRBJ2-1	CASSPRVRQQNNEQFF	TGTGCCAGCAGCCCGCGGGTCAGACAACAAAACAATGAGCAGTTCTTC
NA	TRBV28	many	TRBJ2-7	CASSLWSRSYEQYF	TGTGCCAGCAGTTTATGGTCCCGCTCCTACGAGCAGTACTTC
NA	TRBV10-3	few	TRBJ2-5	CAISEARSQETQYF	TGTGCCATCAGTGAGGCCAGGAGCCAAGAGACCCAGTACTTC
TRBD1	TRBV7-6	NA	TRBJ1-4	CASSLGLMAGQGATNEKLFF	TGTGCCAGCAGCTTAGGTCTTATGGCGGGACAGGGGGCGACTAATGAAAAACTGTTTTTT
NA	TRBV7-9	NA	TRBJ2-1	CASSSRTGSYNEQFF	TGTGCCAGCAGCTCTCGGACGGGCTCCTACAATGAGCAGTTCTTC
NA	TRBV2	many	TRBJ1-1	CASSVGRGLMNTEAFF	TGTGCCAGCAGTGTAGGCCGGGGACTTATGAACACTGAAGCTTTCTTT
NA	TRBV4-1	NA	TRBJ2-2	CASSQEGRGELFF	TGCGCCAGCAGCCAAGAGGGGCGCGGGGAGCTGTTTTTT
NA	TRBV15	few	TRBJ1-2	CATSRDPEGYGYTF	TGTGCCACCAGCAGAGATCCGGAGGGATATGGCTACACCTTC
NA	TRBV5-1	NA	TRBJ2-7	CASSTRPGGEQYF	TGCGCCAGCAGCACCCGGCCGGGTGGCGAGCAGTACTTC
NA	TRBV20-1	many	TRBJ2-4	CSAPVGLENIQYF	TGCAGTGCCCCCGTAGGGCTGGAAAACATTCAGTACTTC
NA	TRBV6-5	many	TRBJ2-5	CASSYSTGGGKTQYF	TGTGCCAGCAGTTACTCAACTGGGGGCGGAAAGACCCAGTACTTC